This TCR beta chain emerged from a study of OX40 agonist ivuxolimab in advanced cancers. Background on the study: Ivuxolimab is an agonistic anti-OX40 (CD134) antibody, and patients were treated with it. Therapy given before enrollment (anti-PD-1, anti-PD-L1 or anti-CTLA-4) was allowed, and 40% to 45% had some. Whole-study results and caveats: In the 0.1-3.0 mg/kg groups, partial responders showed among the lowest expansion.

Only in-frame clones appear in the TCRdb table, and some are missing; sequencing was by immunoSEQ multiplex PCR. This sample has more than 60,000 clones, with about 77% found just once. Germline V gene lookup returns CDR1 SEHNR and CDR2 FQNEAQ (reference sequence). The CDR3 extends over 15 amino acids. Trimming pared 5 bases from V and 4 bases from J, leaving 16 bases between. Concerning this clone: Its specificity is unknown.

Autoimmune disease history or systemic immunosuppression meant exclusion. The sequence was obtained from an adult with an advanced solid tumor such as melanoma, head and neck, liver or kidney cancer. The chain recombines TRBV7-9 with TRBJ2-3, with D possibly TRBD1 on 5 matching bases. Here the sequenced sample was CD4+ or CD8+ T cells sorted from blood, taken in a trial of the OX40 agonist ivuxolimab. CDR3 loop: CASSRRSGIADTQYF. The CDR3 DNA sequence: TGTGCCAGCAGCCGCCGATCAGGGATTGCAGATACGCAGTATTTT.